The table lists the clone carrying this TCR beta chain with a few counts. CDR1 is ENHRY, CDR2 SYGVKD, per germline. This CDR3 is 12 amino acids long. V shed 0 bases and J shed 5 bases, with 4 bases lying between them. Libraries were prepared by immunoSEQ multiplex PCR; TCRdb keeps only in-frame clonotypes and omits some of them. Of approximately 170,000 clones in the sample, approximately 90% were seen once. The sample belongs to a study of blood T cell repertoires in COVID-19. This receptor was identified in a man aged 60-69 years with acute or convalescent COVID-19. The chain carries TRBV10-3 and TRBJ1-1; no clear D gene. The sample was peripheral blood. The CDR3 DNA sequence: TGTGCCATCAGTGAGTCCCGTACTGAAGCTTTCTTT. Protein sequence: CAISESRTEAFF.